These 29 T cell receptor beta chains were sequenced from one sample in a study of molecular identifiers for immune sequencing clone quantification. TCRdb ran MiXCR on the PCR reads and lists one entry per CDR3 protein. The sample gives some 88,000 distinct CDR3 sequences, 21% of which show up once; roughly 1% is in the top ten. The sequenced sample consisted of naive CD8+ T cells from blood, with Jurkat cell RNA spiked in. This sample's subset: FACS-sorted CD8+CD4-CCR7+CD45RA+ naive T cells. Source of these receptors: a human donor in good health. Some libraries in this study had Jurkat cell RNA spiked in.

This clonotype was counted ten times or more. The CDR3 sequence is CATRETYQETQYF. The CDR3 DNA follows: TGTGCCACCCGGGAGACGTACCAAGAGACCCAGTACTTC. V is TRBV7-6 and J is TRBJ2-5, with D perhaps matching TRBD2 (6 bases). Deletions cut 10 bases from V and 0 bases from J, with 12 bases between. This CDR3 is 13 amino acids long. The germline gives CDR1 SGHVS, CDR2 FNYEAQ. Full variable domain (remainder filled in from reference TRBV7-6 and TRBJ2-5): GAGVSQSPRYKVTKRGQDVALRCDPISGHVSLYWYRQALGQGPEFLTYFNYEAQQDKSGLPNDRFSAERPEGSISTLTIQRTEQRDSAMYRCATRETYQETQYFGPGTRLLVL.

The chain joins TRBV20-1 to TRBJ2-1; TRBD1 aligns across 9 bases. With 0 bases clipped from V and 7 bases from J, the junction kept 13 bases outside the gene matches. The CDR3 sequence is 17 residues long. CDR1 is DFQATT, CDR2 SNEGSKA, per germline (reference sequence). Written as DNA, the CDR3 is TGCAGTGCTAGAGATCCGGGACAGGGTATTTGGATGAATGAGCAGTTCTTC. Translated, it gives CSARDPGQGIWMNEQFF.

This clonotype was observed many times. The chain employs TRBV29-1 and TRBJ2-3, with D perhaps matching TRBD1 or TRBD2 (5 bases each). Trimming pared 4 bases from V and 2 bases from J, leaving 7 bases between. This CDR3 has 12 residues. Germline V gene sequence: CDR1 SQVTM, CDR2 ANQGSEA. The CDR3 DNA reads TGCAGCGTTGTAGGGACCACAGATACGCAGTATTTT. Its protein product is CSVVGTTDTQYF.

At least ten counts were recorded for this clonotype. The J gene is TRBJ1-1, the V gene TRBV19; TRBD1 might be the D (5 bases). The CDR3 runs 13 residues. V lost 7 bases and J lost 6, with 15 bases in between. Germline CDR1 and CDR2: LNHDA and SQIVND (reference sequence). CDR3 bases: TGTGCCAGTACCCCTGGCGTGACAGCTGAAGCTTTCTTT. Protein: CASTPGVTAEAFF.

This clonotype was seen just once. The V and J genes are TRBV6-2 or TRBV6-3 and TRBJ2-7; D is undetermined. Trimming removed 3 bases from V and 6 bases from J, with 6 bases in between. Looked up from germline, CDR1 is MNHEY and CDR2 is SVGEGT. This CDR3 has 11 amino acids. The CDR3 here is CASSYLAEQYF. DNA for the CDR3: TGTGCCAGCAGTTATTTGGCCGAGCAGTACTTC.

Notes on this clonotype: A much more abundant neighbour one base away suggests this may be a read error. The gene calls are TRBV5-1 and TRBJ2-5; tentatively, D is TRBD1 (5 bases). The germline CDR1 and CDR2 sequences are SGHRS and YFSETQ. The CDR3 has 15 residues. The V gene lost 4 bases and the J gene lost 5 bases, with 18 bases spanning the gap. CDR3: CASSGEQVRAETQYF. The CDR3 coding sequence is TGCGCCAGCAGCGGGGAACAGGTTCGGGCGGAGACCCAGTACTTC.

The gene calls are TRBV2 and TRBJ1-1; the D is unclear. The germline CDR1 and CDR2 sequences are SNHLY and FYNNEI. V was clipped by 8 bases and J by 1 base, with 11 bases between them. The CDR3 contains 13 residues. The chain's CDR3 is CASAKTGNTEAFF. The DNA of the CDR3 is TGTGCCAGCGCCAAGACGGGGAACACTGAAGCTTTCTTT.

In this sample, this clonotype turned up many times. Written as DNA, the CDR3 is TGTGCCAGCAGTTTAGGATCGTGGGGCACCGGGGAGCTGTTTTTT. It encodes CASSLGSWGTGELFF. The gene calls are TRBV27 and TRBJ2-2, with D hard to call. The CDR3 loop spans 15 amino acids. Germline V gene lookup returns CDR1 MNHEY and CDR2 SMNVEV (reference sequence). The V end was cut by 2 bases, the J end by 4 bases, with 11 bases between.

Concerning this clonotype: Its ends do not fully match the called genes, so a read error is possible. In DNA, the CDR3 is TGCACCAGCAGCCAAGAGGCCAGCGGGGGAACAGATACGCAGTATTTT. Translating gives CTSSQEASGGTDTQYF. The rearrangement joins TRBV4-3 to TRBJ2-3; 8 bases agree with TRBD2. Germline V gene lookup returns CDR1 LGHNA and CDR2 YSLEER. The CDR3 contains 16 residues.

This clonotype occurred many times. The chain uses TRBV4-3 and TRBJ1-4; D ambiguous. Germline V lookup: CDR1 LGHNA, CDR2 YSLEER. Trimming removed 0 bases at V and 4 bases at J, with 12 bases between. The CDR3 loop spans 16 amino acids. The CDR3 nucleotides are TGCGCCAGCAGCCAAGAAAGTTTAGGTTATAATGAAAAACTGTTTTTT. Amino acid sequence: CASSQESLGYNEKLFF.

The chain has TRBV24-1 and TRBJ2-1; 11 bases line up with TRBD2. V shed 3 bases, J shed 3 bases, and the junction held 12 bases outside the gene matches. The germline gives CDR1 KGHDR, CDR2 SFDVKD. The CDR3 loop spans 19 amino acids. CDR3 in amino acids: CATSDANSGRARYYNEQFF. The DNA of the CDR3 is TGTGCCACCAGTGATGCGAATAGCGGGAGGGCCCGTTACTACAATGAGCAGTTCTTC.

This clonotype was counted ten times or more. The chain carries TRBV30 and TRBJ2-2; D is undetermined. This CDR3 is built from 14 residues. Germline CDR1 reads GTSNPN; CDR2 reads SVGIG (reference sequence). The germline V and J ends were trimmed by 0 bases and 1 base, with 6 bases remaining between them. The CDR3 coding sequence is TGTGCCTGGAGTGTAGTACGGAACACCGGGGAGCTGTTTTTT. Translation gives CAWSVVRNTGELFF.

This clonotype occurred a few times. Relative to the germline gene, one junction end is altered; a read error may explain this. The chain has TRBV20-1 and TRBJ1-1; maybe TRBD1 (6 bases). The CDR3 has 13 amino acids. Germline V gene data show CDR1 as DFQATT and CDR2 as SNEGSKA (reference sequence). CDR3 sequence: CGASGGQGTEAFF. CDR3 in DNA: TGCGGTGCTAGTGGGGGGCAAGGCACTGAAGCTTTCTTT.

The chain couples TRBV2 to TRBJ2-1; 14 bases align to TRBD2. With 1 base clipped from V and 8 bases from J, the junction kept 13 bases outside the gene matches. There are 19 residues in the CDR3. CDR1 is SNHLY, CDR2 FYNNEI, per germline. The CDR3 sequence is CASSEEGLAGGLVWYEQFF. In DNA, the CDR3 is TGTGCCAGCAGTGAAGAAGGACTAGCGGGAGGTTTAGTTTGGTATGAGCAGTTCTTC.

Of note for this clonotype: A read error may be the cause here, since a much bigger clone is one base away. The J gene is TRBJ2-1, the V gene TRBV4-3, with TRBD1 matching over 7 bases. J gave up 8 bases and V 0 bases, and 13 bases lay outside the gene matches. Per the germline V gene, CDR1 is LGHNA and CDR2 is YSLEER. CDR3 length: 17 residues. CDR3 loop: CASSQEARQGPSDEQFF. The CDR3 DNA follows: TGCGCCAGCAGCCAAGAGGCTCGACAGGGTCCGAGCGATGAGCAGTTCTTC.

This clonotype was picked up many times. The chain uses TRBV4-3 and TRBJ1-4; 7 bases match TRBD1. The CDR3 runs 14 residues. From germline, CDR1 is LGHNA and CDR2 YSLEER. With 3 bases clipped from V and 7 bases from J, the junction kept 5 bases outside the gene matches. The CDR3 reads CASSHNRGGEKLFF. Here the CDR3 DNA reads TGCGCCAGCAGCCATAACAGGGGCGGTGAAAAACTGTTTTTT.

This clonotype appeared many times. This sequence joins TRBV20-1 and TRBJ1-1; D may be TRBD1 (5 bases). Germline V lookup: CDR1 DFQATT, CDR2 SNEGSKA (reference sequence). This CDR3 contains 16 residues. V was clipped by 3 bases and J by 5 bases, with 22 bases between them. CDR3: CSASSHFGAAKTEAFF. The CDR3 DNA reads TGCAGTGCTAGCTCCCACTTCGGGGCGGCGAAGACTGAAGCTTTCTTT.

This clonotype was recorded at least ten times. The gene calls are TRBV6-2 or TRBV6-3 and TRBJ1-1; TRBD1 matches at 7 bases. The V and J ends lost 5 bases and 11 bases, in that order; junction bases with no gene match: 8. CDR3 length equals 12 residues. The V gene's germline CDR1 is MNHEY and CDR2 SVGEGT. The CDR3 reads CASSPRDSTAFF. The DNA for the CDR3 is TGTGCCAGCAGTCCCCGGGACAGCACCGCTTTCTTT.

This clonotype was seen many times. V usage is TRBV14 and J usage is TRBJ2-7; no definite D call. Trimming shortened V by 4 bases and J by 4 bases, and 11 bases separated the two germline ends. The germline gives CDR1 SGHDN, CDR2 FVKESK. This CDR3 has 13 residues. The CDR3 reads CASSPRVQYEQYF. For the CDR3, the DNA is TGTGCCAGCAGCCCAAGGGTCCAGTACGAGCAGTACTTC.

The chain carries TRBV7-9 and TRBJ2-5; D is ambiguous. V lost 3 bases to trimming and J lost 2 bases, with 10 bases between them. Germline V gives CDR1 SEHNR, CDR2 FQNEAQ (reference sequence). The CDR3 covers 14 residues. The DNA for the CDR3 is TGTGCCAGCAGCTTTAGGCAGCTTCAAGAGACCCAGTACTTC. Translation: CASSFRQLQETQYF.

The V gene is TRBV13, the J gene TRBJ1-3; 7 bases align to TRBD1. Germline V gene sequence: CDR1 PRHDT, CDR2 FYEKMQ (reference sequence). This CDR3 contains 15 residues. J lost 0 bases, V lost 4 bases, and 3 bases had no gene match. In nucleotides, the CDR3 is TGTGCCAGCAGCTCGGGACAGTACTCTGGAAACACCATATATTTT. Translated, it gives CASSSGQYSGNTIYF.

At least ten counts were recorded for this clonotype. The chain uses TRBV30 and TRBJ1-1; the D gene is possibly TRBD1 (5 bases). CDR1 GTSNPN and CDR2 SVGIG come from the germline V gene (reference sequence). The CDR3 extends over 13 amino acids. V dropped 0 bases and J dropped 5 bases, with 10 bases sitting between them. The DNA of the CDR3 is TGTGCCTGGAGTGTGTCTGGGGGGACTGAAGCTTTCTTT. Protein sequence: CAWSVSGGTEAFF.

The chain couples TRBV7-9 to TRBJ2-7; possible D gene TRBD2, 5 bases. Trimming cost V 5 bases and J 0 bases, with 14 bases left between them. CDR1 and CDR2 (germline): SEHNR, FQNEAQ (reference sequence). The CDR3 has 15 amino acids. CDR3 amino acids: CASSIPFGSSYEQYF. The CDR3 nucleotides are TGTGCCAGCAGCATACCCTTTGGGAGCTCCTACGAGCAGTACTTC.

Comments on this clonotype: This may arise from a read error, as a much more abundant clone is one base away. The chain joins TRBV3-1 to TRBJ2-7; TRBD2 might be the D (6 bases). There are 13 residues in the CDR3. The V end lost 11 bases, the J end lost 0 bases, and 14 bases lay between the germline ends. Looked up from germline, CDR1 is LGHDT and CDR2 is YNNKEL (reference sequence). The CDR3 is CACTGLRSYEQYF. CDR3 bases: TGTGCCTGTACGGGACTTCGCTCCTACGAGCAGTACTTC.

The rearrangement joins TRBV6-6 to TRBJ1-2; D gene unclear. This CDR3 comprises 13 residues. Germline V lookup: CDR1 MNHNY, CDR2 SVGAGI (reference sequence). The V end lost 0 bases, the J end lost 4 bases, and 6 bases lay between the germline ends. CDR3 sequence (DNA): TGTGCCAGCAGTTACTCGCGGTCCTATGGCTACACCTTC. Translated: CASSYSRSYGYTF.

As regards this clonotype: This may stem from a read error, because a much larger clone lies one nucleotide away. V usage is TRBV6-5 and J usage is TRBJ1-5; D is perhaps TRBD1 (5 bases). Germline V CDR1 and CDR2: MNHEY, SVGAGI. The length of the CDR3 is 15 residues. For the CDR3, the DNA is TGTGCCAGCAGCAACCGGGACGGAAGCAATCAGCCCCAGGATTTT. Translating it yields CASSNRDGSNQPQDF.

This clonotype was counted only a few times. The rearrangement joins TRBV2 to TRBJ2-7; 7 nucleotides line up with TRBD1. V gave up 6 bases and J gave up 0 bases; unmatched junction bases: 8. The CDR3 is 15 residues long. Germline loops: CDR1 SNHLY, CDR2 FYNNEI. The CDR3 DNA sequence: TGTGCCAGCAGGACCCCCCAGGGGGTCTCCTACGAGCAGTACTTC. Translating gives CASRTPQGVSYEQYF.

The V and J genes are TRBV6-9 and TRBJ1-6; 10 bases map to TRBD1. This CDR3 region has 14 residues. Trimming cost V 7 bases and J 7 bases; bases outside gene matches: 4. Germline values: CDR1 MNHGY, CDR2 SVAAGI. The DNA for the CDR3 is TGTGCCAGCACCCCGGGACAGGGGAATTCACCCCTCCACTTT. Its translation is CASTPGQGNSPLHF.

In this sample, this clonotype turned up many times. J is TRBJ2-7 and V is TRBV25-1; D is perhaps TRBD2 (5 bases). The ends were cut back, 7 bases at V and 0 bases at J, with 10 bases in the middle. Looked up from germline, CDR1 is MGHDK and CDR2 is SYGVNS. The CDR3 runs 13 residues. The CDR3 is CASTGMSSYEQYF. For the CDR3, the DNA is TGTGCCAGCACCGGGATGAGCTCCTACGAGCAGTACTTC.